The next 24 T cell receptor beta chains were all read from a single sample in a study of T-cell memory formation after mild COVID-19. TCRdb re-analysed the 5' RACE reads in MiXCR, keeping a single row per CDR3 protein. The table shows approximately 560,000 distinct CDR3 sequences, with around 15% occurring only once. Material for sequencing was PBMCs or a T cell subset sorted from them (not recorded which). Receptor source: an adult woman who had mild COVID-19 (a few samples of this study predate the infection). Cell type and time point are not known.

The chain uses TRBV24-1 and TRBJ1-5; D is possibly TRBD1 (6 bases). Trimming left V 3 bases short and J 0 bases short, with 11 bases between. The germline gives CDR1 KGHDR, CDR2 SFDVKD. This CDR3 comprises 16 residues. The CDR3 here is CATSDPIRGSNQPQHF. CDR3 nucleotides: TGTGCCACCAGTGATCCAATCAGGGGTAGCAATCAGCCCCAGCATTTT.

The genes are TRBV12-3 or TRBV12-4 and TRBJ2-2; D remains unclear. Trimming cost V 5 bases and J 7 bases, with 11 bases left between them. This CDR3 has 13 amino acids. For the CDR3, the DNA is TGTGCCAGCAGTCCTACGGGTGGCGGGGAGCTGTTTTTT. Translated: CASSPTGGGELFF.

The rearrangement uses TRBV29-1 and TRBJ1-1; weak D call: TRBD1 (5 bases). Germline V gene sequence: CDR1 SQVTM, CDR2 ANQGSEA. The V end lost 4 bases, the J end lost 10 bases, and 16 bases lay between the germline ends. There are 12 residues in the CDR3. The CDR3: CSVGQGLVGAFF. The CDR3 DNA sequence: TGCAGCGTTGGCCAGGGCTTGGTCGGAGCTTTCTTT.

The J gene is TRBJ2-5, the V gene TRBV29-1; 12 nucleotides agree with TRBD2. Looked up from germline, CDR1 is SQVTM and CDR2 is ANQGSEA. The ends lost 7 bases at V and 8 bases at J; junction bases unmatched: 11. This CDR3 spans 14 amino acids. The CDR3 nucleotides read TGCAGCGCGCGGGGACTAGCGGGTCCAAGCACCCAGTACTTC. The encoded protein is CSARGLAGPSTQYF.

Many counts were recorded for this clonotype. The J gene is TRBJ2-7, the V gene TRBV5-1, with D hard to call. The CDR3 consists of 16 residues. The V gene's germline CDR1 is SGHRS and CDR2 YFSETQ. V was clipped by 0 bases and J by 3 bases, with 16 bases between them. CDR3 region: CASSLDSSTSLYEQYF. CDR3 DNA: TGCGCCAGCAGCTTGGACTCGTCGACCAGCCTCTACGAGCAGTACTTC.

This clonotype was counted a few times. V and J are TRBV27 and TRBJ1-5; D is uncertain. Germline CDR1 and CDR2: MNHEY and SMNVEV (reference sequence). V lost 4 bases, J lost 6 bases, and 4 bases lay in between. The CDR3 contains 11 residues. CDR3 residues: CASSCTQPQHF. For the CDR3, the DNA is TGTGCCAGCAGTTGTACTCAGCCCCAGCATTTT.

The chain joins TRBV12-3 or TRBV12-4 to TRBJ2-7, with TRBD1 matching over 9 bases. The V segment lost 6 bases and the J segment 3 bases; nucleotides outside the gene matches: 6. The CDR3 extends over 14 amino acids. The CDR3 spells CASRRQGVGYEQYF. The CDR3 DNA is TGTGCCAGCAGGAGACAGGGGGTCGGCTACGAGCAGTACTTC.

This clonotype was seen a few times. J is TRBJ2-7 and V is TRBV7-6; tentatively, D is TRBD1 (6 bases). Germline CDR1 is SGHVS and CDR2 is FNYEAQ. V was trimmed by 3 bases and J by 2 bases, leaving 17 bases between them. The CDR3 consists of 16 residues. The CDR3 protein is CASSLPPNRDTYEQYF. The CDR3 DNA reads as TGTGCCAGCAGCTTGCCCCCGAACAGGGATACCTACGAGCAGTACTTC.

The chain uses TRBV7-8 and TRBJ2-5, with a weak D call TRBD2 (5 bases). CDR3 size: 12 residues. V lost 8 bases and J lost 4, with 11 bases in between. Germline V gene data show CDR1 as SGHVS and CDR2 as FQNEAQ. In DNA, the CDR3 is TGTGCCAGCGAGCGGCGTGGAGAGACCCAGTACTTC. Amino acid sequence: CASERRGETQYF.

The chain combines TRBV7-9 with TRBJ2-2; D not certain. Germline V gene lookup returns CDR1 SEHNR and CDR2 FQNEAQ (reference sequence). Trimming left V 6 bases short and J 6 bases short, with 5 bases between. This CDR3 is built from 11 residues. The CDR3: CASRAAGELFF. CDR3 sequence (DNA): TGTGCCAGCAGAGCAGCCGGGGAGCTGTTTTTT.

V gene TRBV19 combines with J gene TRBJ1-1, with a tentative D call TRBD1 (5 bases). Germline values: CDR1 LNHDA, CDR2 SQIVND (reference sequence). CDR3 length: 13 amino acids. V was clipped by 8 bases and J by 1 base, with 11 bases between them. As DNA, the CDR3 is TGTGCCAGTCTACCGAGGGGGAACACTGAAGCTTTCTTT. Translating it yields CASLPRGNTEAFF.

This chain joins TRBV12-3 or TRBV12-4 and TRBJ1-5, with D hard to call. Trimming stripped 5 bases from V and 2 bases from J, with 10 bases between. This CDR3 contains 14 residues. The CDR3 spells CASSTSGGNQPQHF. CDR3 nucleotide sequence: TGTGCCAGCAGTACAAGCGGTGGCAATCAGCCCCAGCATTTT.

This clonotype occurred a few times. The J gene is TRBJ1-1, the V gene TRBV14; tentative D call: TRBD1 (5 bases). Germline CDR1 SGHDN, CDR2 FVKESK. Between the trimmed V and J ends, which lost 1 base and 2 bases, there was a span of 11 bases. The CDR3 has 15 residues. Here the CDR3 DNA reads TGTGCCAGCAGCCAAGTAACAGGACCTAACACTGAAGCTTTCTTT. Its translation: CASSQVTGPNTEAFF.

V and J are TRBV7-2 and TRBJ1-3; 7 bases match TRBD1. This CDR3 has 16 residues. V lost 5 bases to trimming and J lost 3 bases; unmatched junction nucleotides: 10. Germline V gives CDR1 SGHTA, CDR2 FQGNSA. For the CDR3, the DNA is TGTGCCAGCAGCCCACCGGGAGGGGGCGGTGGAAACACCATATATTTT. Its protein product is CASSPPGGGGGNTIYF. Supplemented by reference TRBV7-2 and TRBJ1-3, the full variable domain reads GAGVSQSPSNKVTEKGKDVELRCDPISGHTALYWYRQSLGQGLEFLIYFQGNSAPDKSGLPSDRFSAERTGGSVSTLTIQRTQQEDSAVYLCASSPPGGGGGNTIYFGEGSWLTVV.

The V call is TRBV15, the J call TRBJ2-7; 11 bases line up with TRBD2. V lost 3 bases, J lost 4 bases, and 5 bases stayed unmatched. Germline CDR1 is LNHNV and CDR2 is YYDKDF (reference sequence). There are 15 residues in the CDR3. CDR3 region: CATSSLLAGVYEQYF. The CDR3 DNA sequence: TGTGCCACCAGCAGCCTACTAGCGGGAGTGTACGAGCAGTACTTC.

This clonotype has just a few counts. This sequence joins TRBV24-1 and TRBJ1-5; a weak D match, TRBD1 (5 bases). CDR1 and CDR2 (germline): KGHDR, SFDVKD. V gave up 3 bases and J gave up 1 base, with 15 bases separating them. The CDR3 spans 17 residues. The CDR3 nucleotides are TGTGCCACCAGTGATAACCGGGAGGGGAACAGCAATCAGCCCCAGCATTTT. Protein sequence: CATSDNREGNSNQPQHF.

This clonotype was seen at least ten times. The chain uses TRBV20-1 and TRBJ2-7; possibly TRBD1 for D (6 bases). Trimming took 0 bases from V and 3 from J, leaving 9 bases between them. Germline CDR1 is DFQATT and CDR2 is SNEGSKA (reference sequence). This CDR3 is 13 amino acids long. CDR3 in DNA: TGCAGTGCTAGAGAAGACAGGATCTACGAGCAGTACTTC. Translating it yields CSAREDRIYEQYF.

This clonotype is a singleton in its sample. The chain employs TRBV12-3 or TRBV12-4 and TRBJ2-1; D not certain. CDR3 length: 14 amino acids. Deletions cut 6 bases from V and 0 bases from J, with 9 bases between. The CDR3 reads CASSGSSSYNEQFF. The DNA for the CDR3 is TGTGCCAGCAGCGGTTCGAGCTCCTACAATGAGCAGTTCTTC.

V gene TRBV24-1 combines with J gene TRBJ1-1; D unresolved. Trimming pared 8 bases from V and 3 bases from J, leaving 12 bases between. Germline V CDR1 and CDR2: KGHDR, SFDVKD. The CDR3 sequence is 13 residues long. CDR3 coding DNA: TGTGCCACCACGGGGTGGAAGGACACTGAAGCTTTCTTT. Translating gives CATTGWKDTEAFF.

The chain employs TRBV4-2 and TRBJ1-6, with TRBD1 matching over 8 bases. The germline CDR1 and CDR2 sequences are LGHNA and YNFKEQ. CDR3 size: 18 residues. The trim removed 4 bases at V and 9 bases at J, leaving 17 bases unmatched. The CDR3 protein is CASSRSPLTGTGSSPLHF. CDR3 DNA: TGTGCCAGCAGCCGTTCCCCTCTCACCGGGACAGGATCTTCACCCCTCCACTTT.

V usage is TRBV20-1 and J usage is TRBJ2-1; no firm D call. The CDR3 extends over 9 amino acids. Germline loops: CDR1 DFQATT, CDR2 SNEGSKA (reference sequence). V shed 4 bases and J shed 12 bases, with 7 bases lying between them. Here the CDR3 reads CSATGRQFF. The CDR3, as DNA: TGCAGTGCTACTGGCCGGCAGTTCTTC.

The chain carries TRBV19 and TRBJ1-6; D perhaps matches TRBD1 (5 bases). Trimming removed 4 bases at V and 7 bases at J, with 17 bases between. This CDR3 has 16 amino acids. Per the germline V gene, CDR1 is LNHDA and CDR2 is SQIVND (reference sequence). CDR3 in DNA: TGTGCCAGTAGTACCTCAGGGACCCCGAGGAATTCACCCCTCCACTTT. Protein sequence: CASSTSGTPRNSPLHF.

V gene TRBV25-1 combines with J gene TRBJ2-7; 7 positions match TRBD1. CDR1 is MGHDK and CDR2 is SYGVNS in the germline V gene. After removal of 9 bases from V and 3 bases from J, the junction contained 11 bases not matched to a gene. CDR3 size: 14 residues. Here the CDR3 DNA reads TGTGCCAGTAGCCGCACGGGACAGTTCTACGAGCAGTACTTC. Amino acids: CASSRTGQFYEQYF.

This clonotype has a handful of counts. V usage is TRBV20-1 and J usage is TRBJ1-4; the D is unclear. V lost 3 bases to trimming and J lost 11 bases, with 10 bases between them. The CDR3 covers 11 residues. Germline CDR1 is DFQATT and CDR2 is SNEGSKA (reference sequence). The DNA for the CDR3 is TGCAGTGCTAGTGCACAGAACAAACTGTTTTTT. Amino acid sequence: CSASAQNKLFF.